This T cell receptor beta chain was captured by sequencing in a study of CD8 T cells in ankylosing spondylitis. Study-wide results and caveats: Clones that were linked to disease were CD8+ and were relatively rare in peripheral blood. Ankylosing spondylitis blood appeared to carry a characteristic TCR beta motif of eight or nine highly homologous variants.

Germline V gives CDR1 SGHRS, CDR2 YFSETQ. The J segment lost 0 bases and the V segment lost 0 bases, leaving 2 bases of the junction unmatched. CDR3 length equals 16 residues. Quantitative 5'-RACE with molecular barcodes produced the TCR beta libraries. A single record per CDR3 protein comes from TCRdb applying MiXCR to the 5' RACE reads. The sample records 500,000 or so distinct CDR3 sequences, approximately 5.3% being singletons. This clonotype was seen only a few times. No antigen is known for it. The sequence came from a male donor with ankylosing spondylitis. The V and J genes are TRBV5-1 and TRBJ2-2, with TRBD1 matching 7 bases. Input material: blood, either unsorted or a sorted T cell fraction (not recorded which). CDR3 DNA sequence: TGCGCCAGCAGCTTGGTCGGGACAGCGAACACCGGGGAGCTGTTTTTT. Its translation: CASSLVGTANTGELFF.